This T cell receptor beta chain was sequenced in a study of blood T cells in healthy people across ages. For the second PCR, which ran for about 6 to 11 cycles, a sample-barcoded 5' primer and a J-beta primer mix were used. One entry per CDR3 protein results from TCRdb running MiXCR on the 5' RACE reads. This sample carries 550,000 to 800,000 distinct CDR3 sequences, approximately 29% of them seen once, and the ten largest clones take approximately 15%. Trimming took 3 bases from V and 2 from J, leaving 8 bases between them. The CDR3 is 13 residues long. Study-wide results and caveats: Bulk PBMC profiling left naive and antigen-experienced comparisons inconclusive.

There are a few counts of this clonotype. Its antigen remains unidentified. The clonotype comes from a woman over 75 in good health. This chain uses TRBV12-3 or TRBV12-4 with TRBJ2-7; the D gene is possibly TRBD1 (5 bases). Sequencing was done on a sample of blood. DNA for the CDR3: TGTGCCAGCAGTTTTGACAGTGCCTACGAGCAGTACTTC. It codes for CASSFDSAYEQYF.